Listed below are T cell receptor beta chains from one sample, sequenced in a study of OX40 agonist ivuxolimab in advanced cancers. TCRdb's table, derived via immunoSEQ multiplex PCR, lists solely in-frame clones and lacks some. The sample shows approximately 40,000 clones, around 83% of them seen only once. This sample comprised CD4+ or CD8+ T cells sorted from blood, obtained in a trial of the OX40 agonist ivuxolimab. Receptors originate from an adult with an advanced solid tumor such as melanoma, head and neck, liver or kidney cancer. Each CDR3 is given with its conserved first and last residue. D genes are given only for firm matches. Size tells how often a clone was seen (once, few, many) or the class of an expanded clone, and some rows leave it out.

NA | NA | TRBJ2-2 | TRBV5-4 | TGTGCCAGCAGTCACGAATCTACAACCCGTACCGGGGAGCTGTTTTTT | CASSHESTTRTGELFF
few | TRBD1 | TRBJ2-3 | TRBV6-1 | TGTGCCAGCAGTGACTCGCAGGGGGCAGATACGCAGTATTTT | CASSDSQGADTQYF
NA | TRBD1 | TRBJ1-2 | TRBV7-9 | TGTGCCAGCAGCGCACAACAGGGGGGCGGAGGCTACACCTTC | CASSAQQGGGGYTF
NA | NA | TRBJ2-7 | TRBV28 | TGTGCCAGCAGTCCCTCCCCGGGCGAGCAGTACTTC | CASSPSPGEQYF
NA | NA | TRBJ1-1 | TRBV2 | TGTGCCAGCAGCACAAACACTGAAGCTTTCTTT | CASSTNTEAFF
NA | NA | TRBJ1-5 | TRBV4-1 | TGCGCCAGCAGCCAAGACCCGGGACTCAATCAGCCCCAGCATTTT | CASSQDPGLNQPQHF
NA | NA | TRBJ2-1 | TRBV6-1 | TGTGCCAGCAGTGTGGGCAGCAACAATGAGCAGTTCTTC | CASSVGSNNEQFF
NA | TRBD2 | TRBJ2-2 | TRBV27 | TGTGCCAGCACCTCAGGGACTAGCGGGGAGAAGCTGTTTTTT | CASTSGTSGEKLFF
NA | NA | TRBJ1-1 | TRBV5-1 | TGCGCCAGCAGCCGGACAGAAGACACTGAAGCTTTCTTT | CASSRTEDTEAFF
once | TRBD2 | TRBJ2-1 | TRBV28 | TGTGCCAGCAGTTTATGGGGGACTAGGGTTGGTGAGCAGTTCTTC | CASSLWGTRVGEQFF
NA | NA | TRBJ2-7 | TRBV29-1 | TGCAGCCTTGTGGCTGAAAACTACGAGCAGTACTTC | CSLVAENYEQYF
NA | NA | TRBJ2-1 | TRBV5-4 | TGTGCCAGCAGCGGCTCCTACAATGAGCAGTTCTTC | CASSGSYNEQFF
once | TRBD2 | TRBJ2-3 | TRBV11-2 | TGTGCCAGCAGCTTAGGTGCGGGAGCGGCAGATACGCAGTATTTT | CASSLGAGAADTQYF
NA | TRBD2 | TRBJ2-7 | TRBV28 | TGTGCCAGCAGTCGGACTAGCGGGAGCTCCTACGAGCAGTACTTC | CASSRTSGSSYEQYF
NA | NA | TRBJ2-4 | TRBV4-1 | TGCGCCAGCAGCGGGCCAAGGTACTTC | CASSGPRYF
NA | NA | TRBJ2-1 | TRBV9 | TGTGCCAGCAGCGTAGTGAGGGGGGGTTACAATGAGCAGTTCTTC | CASSVVRGGYNEQFF
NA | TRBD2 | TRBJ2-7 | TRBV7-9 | TGTGCCAGCAGCGATAGCGGGGAGTCCTACGAGCAGTACTTC | CASSDSGESYEQYF
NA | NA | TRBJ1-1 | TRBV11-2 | TGTGCCAGCAGCTGGGGGGACACTGAAGCTTTCTTT | CASSWGDTEAFF
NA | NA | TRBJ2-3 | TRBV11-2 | TGTGCCAGCAGCTCCGCCTTTCAGGGACAAGGAACAGATACGCAGTATTTT | CASSSAFQGQGTDTQYF
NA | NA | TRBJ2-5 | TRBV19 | TGTGCCAGTACTGGGCTGAATCAAGAGACCCAGTACTTC | CASTGLNQETQYF
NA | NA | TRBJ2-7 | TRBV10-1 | TGCGCCAGCATTAGGGGGGACGAGCAGTACTTC | CASIRGDEQYF
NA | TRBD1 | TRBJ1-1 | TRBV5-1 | TGCGCCAGCAGCTTTAACAGGGGGCAGAACACTGAAGCTTTCTTT | CASSFNRGQNTEAFF
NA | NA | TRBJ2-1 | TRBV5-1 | TGCGCCAGCCCGGCCCGGGGCGGAGAGCAGTTCTTC | CASPARGGEQFF
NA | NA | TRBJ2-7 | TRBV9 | TGTGCCAGCAGCCCTGAAGGGACATATTACGAGCAGTACTTC | CASSPEGTYYEQYF
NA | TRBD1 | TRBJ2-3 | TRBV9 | TGTGCCAGCAGCGTGGACAGGGCCTCATACACAGATACGCAGTATTTT | CASSVDRASYTDTQYF
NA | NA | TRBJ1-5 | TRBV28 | TGTGCCAGCAGTTACCAGGGTTCTTACAATCAGCCCCAGCATTTT | CASSYQGSYNQPQHF
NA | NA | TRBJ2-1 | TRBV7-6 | TGTGCCAGCAGCTCAGGAGGTGGCCAATACAATGAGCAGTTCTTC | CASSSGGGQYNEQFF
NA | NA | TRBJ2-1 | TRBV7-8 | TGTGCCAGCAGCTTAGATCCCCTACCGGGTGAGCAGTTCTTC | CASSLDPLPGEQFF
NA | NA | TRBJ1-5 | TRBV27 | TGTGCCAGCAGTTTCTCGCCGCGGGGGGATCAGCCCCAGCATTTT | CASSFSPRGDQPQHF
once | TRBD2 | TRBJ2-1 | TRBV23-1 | TGCGCCCTTTTTAGCGGGAGACGCTATGAGCAGTTCTTC | CALFSGRRYEQFF
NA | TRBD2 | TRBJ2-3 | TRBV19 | TGTGCCAGTAGTACGAGGACTAGCGGATACACAGATACGCAGTATTTT | CASSTRTSGYTDTQYF